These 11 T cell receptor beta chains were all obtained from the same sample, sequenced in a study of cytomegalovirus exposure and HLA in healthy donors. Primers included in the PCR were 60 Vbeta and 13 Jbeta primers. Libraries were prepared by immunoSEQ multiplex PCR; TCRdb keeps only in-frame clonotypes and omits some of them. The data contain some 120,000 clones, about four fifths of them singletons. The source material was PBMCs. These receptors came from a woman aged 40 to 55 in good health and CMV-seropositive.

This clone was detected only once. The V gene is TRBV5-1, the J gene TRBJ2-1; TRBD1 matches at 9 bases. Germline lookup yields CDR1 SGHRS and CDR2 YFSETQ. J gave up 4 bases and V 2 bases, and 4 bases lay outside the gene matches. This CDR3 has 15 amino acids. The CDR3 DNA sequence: TGCGCCAGCAGCTTTGGGACAGGGATATACAATGAGCAGTTCTTC. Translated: CASSFGTGIYNEQFF. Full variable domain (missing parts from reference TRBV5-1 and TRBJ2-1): KAGVTQTPRYLIKTRGQQVTLSCSPISGHRSVSWYQQTPGQGLQFLFEYFSETQRNKGNFPGRFSGRQFSNSRSEMNVSTLELGDSALYLCASSFGTGIYNEQFFGPGTRLTVL.

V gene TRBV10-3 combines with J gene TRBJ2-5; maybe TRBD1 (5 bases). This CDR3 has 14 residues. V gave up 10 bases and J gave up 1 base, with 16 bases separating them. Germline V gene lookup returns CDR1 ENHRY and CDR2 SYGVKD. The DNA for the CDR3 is TGTGCCACCGCCACGGGCAGGGCCCAAGAGACCCAGTACTTC. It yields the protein CATATGRAQETQYF.

CDR3 region: CAISETDRGPTEAFF. CDR3 in DNA: TGTGCCATCAGTGAGACGGACAGGGGGCCCACTGAAGCTTTCTTT. The J gene is TRBJ1-1, the V gene TRBV10-3; 11 positions agree with TRBD1. The V and J ends lost 2 bases and 4 bases, in that order; junction bases with no gene match: 3. Germline V gives CDR1 ENHRY, CDR2 SYGVKD. The CDR3 has 15 amino acids.

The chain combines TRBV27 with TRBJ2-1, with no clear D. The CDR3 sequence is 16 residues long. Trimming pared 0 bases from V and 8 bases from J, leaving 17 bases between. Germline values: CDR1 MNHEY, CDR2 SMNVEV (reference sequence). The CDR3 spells CASSLSATVWVDEQFF. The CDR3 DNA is TGTGCCAGCAGTTTATCGGCCACAGTTTGGGTCGATGAGCAGTTCTTC.

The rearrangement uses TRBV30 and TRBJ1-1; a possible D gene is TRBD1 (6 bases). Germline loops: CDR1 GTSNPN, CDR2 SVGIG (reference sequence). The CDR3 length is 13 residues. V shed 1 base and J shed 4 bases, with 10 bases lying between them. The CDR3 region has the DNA TGTGCCTGGAGTGAGGGACATTCCACTGAAGCTTTCTTT. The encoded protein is CAWSEGHSTEAFF.

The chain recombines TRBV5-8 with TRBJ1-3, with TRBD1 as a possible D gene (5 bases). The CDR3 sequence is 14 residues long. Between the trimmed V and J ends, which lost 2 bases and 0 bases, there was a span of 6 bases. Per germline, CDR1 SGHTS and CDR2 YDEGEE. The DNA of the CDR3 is TGTGCCAGCAGCTTCAGGGTCTCTGGAAACACCATATATTTT. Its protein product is CASSFRVSGNTIYF.

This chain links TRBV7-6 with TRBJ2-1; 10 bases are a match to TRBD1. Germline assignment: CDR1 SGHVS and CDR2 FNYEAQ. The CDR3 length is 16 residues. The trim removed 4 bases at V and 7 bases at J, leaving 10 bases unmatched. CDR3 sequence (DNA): TGTGCCAGCAGCTCACCGACAGGGGGCGTAATTAATGAGCAGTTCTTC. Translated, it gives CASSSPTGGVINEQFF.

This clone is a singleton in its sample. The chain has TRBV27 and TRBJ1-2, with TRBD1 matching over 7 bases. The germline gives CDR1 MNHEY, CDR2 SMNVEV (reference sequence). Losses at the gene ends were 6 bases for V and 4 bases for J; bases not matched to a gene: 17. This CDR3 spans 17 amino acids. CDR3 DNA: TGTGCCAGCAGCACCAAACTCGGTGATGCAGGGGGCTATGGCTACACCTTC. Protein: CASSTKLGDAGGYGYTF.

The CDR3 DNA sequence: TGTGCCAGCAGGGACAGGGAGGGGGAGAACTACACCTTC. Amino acid sequence: CASRDREGENYTF. The chain couples TRBV6-4 to TRBJ1-2, with 8 bases lining up with TRBD1. The J segment lost 10 bases and the V segment lost 6 bases, leaving 10 bases of the junction unmatched. Germline values: CDR1 MRHNA, CDR2 SNTAGT. CDR3 length: 13 amino acids.

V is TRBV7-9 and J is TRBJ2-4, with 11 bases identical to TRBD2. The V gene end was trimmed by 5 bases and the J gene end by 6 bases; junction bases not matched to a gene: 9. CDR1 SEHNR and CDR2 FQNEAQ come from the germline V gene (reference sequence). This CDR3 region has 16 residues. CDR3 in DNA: TGTGCCAGCAGCATATTAGCGGGAGGGCCTGGAAACATTCAGTACTTC. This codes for CASSILAGGPGNIQYF.

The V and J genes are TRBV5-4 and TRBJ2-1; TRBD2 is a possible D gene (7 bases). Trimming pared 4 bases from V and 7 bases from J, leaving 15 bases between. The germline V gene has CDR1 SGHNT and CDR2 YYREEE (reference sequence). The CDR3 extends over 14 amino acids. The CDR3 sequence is CASSDRGGGNEQFF. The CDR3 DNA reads TGTGCCAGCAGCGACCGGGGAGGGGGTAATGAGCAGTTCTTC.